This TCR beta chain stems from a study of post-analysis software for immune sequencing data. The overall study: Secondary progressive, relapsing-remitting and progressive-relapsing multiple sclerosis were among the included disease courses.

Study outcomes and limitations: TRBV5-6, TRBV5-1 and TRBV20-1 were among a few TRBV segments more frequent in patients than controls. Normalized Chao1 diversity was significantly reduced in patients versus controls.

A note on this clonotype: Its antigen is still unknown.

Unique molecular identifiers were built into the TCR beta cDNA libraries. Using its own MiXCR run on the PCR reads, TCRdb lists one record per CDR3 protein. The data contain hundreds of thousands of distinct CDR3 sequences, roughly 45% of them singletons. The V end was cut by 3 bases, the J end by 0 bases, with 13 bases between. The CDR3 spans 15 residues. Per germline, CDR1 SGHRS and CDR2 YFSETQ. The chain is built from TRBV5-1 and TRBJ2-7; D is tentatively TRBD1 or TRBD2 (5 bases each). This receptor was taken from a girl aged 10-17 years with multiple sclerosis. Sequenced sample: blood. CDR3 residues: CASSWDGISSYEQYF. CDR3 DNA: TGCGCCAGCAGCTGGGACGGCATTAGCTCCTACGAGCAGTACTTC.